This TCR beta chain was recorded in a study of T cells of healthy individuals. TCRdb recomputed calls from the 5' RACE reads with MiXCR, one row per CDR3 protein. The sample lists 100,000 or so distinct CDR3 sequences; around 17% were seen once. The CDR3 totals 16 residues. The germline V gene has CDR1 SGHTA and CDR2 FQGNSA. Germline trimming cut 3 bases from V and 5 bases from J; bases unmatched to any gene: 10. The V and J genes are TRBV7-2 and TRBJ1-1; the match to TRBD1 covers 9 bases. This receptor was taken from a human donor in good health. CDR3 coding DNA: TGTGCCAGCAGCTTCACAGGGGGCGCGGTTCGGACTGAAGCTTTCTTT. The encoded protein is CASSFTGGAVRTEAFF.